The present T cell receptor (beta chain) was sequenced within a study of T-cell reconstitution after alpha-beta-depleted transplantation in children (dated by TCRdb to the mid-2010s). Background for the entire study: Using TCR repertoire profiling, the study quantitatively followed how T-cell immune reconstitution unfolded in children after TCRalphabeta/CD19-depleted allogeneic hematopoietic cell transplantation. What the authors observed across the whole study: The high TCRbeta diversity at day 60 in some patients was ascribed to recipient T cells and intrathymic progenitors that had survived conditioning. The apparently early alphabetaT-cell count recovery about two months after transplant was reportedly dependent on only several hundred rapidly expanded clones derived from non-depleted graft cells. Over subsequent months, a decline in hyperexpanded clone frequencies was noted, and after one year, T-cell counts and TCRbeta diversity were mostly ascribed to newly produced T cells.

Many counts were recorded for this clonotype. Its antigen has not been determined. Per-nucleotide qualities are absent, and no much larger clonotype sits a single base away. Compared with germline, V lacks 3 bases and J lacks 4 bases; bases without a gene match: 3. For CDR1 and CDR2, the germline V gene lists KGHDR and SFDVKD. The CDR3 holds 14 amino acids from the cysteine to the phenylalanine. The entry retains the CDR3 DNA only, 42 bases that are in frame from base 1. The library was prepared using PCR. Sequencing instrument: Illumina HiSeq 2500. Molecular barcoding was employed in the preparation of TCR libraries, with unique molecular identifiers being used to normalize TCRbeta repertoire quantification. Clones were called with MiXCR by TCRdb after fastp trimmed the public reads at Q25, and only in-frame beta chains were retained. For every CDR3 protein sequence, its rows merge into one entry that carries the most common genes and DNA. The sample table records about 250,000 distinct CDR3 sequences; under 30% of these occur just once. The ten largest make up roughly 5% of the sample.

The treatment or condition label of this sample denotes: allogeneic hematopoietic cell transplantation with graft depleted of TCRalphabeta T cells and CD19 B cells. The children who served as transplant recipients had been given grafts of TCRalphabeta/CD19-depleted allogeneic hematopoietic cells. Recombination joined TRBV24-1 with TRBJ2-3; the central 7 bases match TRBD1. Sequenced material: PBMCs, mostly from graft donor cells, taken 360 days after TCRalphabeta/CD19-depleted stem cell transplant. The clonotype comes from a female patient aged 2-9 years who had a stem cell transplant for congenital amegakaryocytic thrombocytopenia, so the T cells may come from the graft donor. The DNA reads TGTGCCACCAGTGATAACAGGGGCTCAGATACGCAGTATTTT. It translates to CATSDNRGSDTQYF.